Each of the 18 T cell receptor beta chains below was sequenced from the same sample in a study of T and B cells in COVID-19 patients. Multiplex PCR with BIOMED2 TRB-A/B primer pools amplified TRB rearrangements. MiXCR, applied by TCRdb to the multiplex PCR reads, yields one record per CDR3 protein. The top ten clones hold 1.2% of a sample with approximately 15,000 distinct CDR3 sequences, 25% to 30% of them seen once. Blood genomic DNA input for TRB amplification was about 250-500 ng. Sequences were obtained from blood. The receptors were sampled from a human donor who had recovered from COVID-19.

This chain uses TRBV6-5 with TRBJ2-3; a weak D match, TRBD2 (5 bases). CDR1 MNHEY and CDR2 SVGAGI come from the germline V gene. V was cut by 6 bases and J by 0 bases, with 19 bases left in between. The CDR3 is 17 amino acids. The CDR3 region has the DNA TGTGCCAGCAGCCCGAGGACTGCCCGATCTAGCACAGATACGCAGTATTTT. Protein sequence: CASSPRTARSSTDTQYF.

This clonotype was seen only a few times. V gene TRBV6-4 combines with J gene TRBJ2-3, with 8 bases matching TRBD2. Germline V gene sequence: CDR1 MRHNA, CDR2 SNTAGT. Trimming removed 3 bases from V and 1 base from J; junction bases left unmatched: 0. The CDR3 has 14 residues. The CDR3 DNA reads TGTGCCAGCAGTGAGCGGGGGGGCACAGATACGCAGTATTTT. Protein sequence: CASSERGGTDTQYF.

This clonotype turned up a few times. This chain joins TRBV15 and TRBJ2-7; D perhaps matches TRBD2 (7 bases). V was pared by 3 bases and J by 1 base, with 19 bases between. The length of the CDR3 is 17 residues. Germline CDR1 and CDR2: LNHNV and YYDKDF (reference sequence). The CDR3 protein is CATSRHLGGAVSYEQYF. The CDR3 DNA is TGTGCCACCAGCAGGCACCTAGGGGGGGCGGTATCCTACGAGCAGTACTTC.

By share, this clonotype counts as medium-sized. V and J are TRBV6-6 and TRBJ2-1, with D uncertain. This CDR3 has 14 residues. V was cut by 6 bases and J by 5 bases, with 14 bases left in between. Germline CDR1 reads MNHNY; CDR2 reads SVGAGI (reference sequence). The CDR3 DNA reads as TGTGCCAGCAGAAAATCGGACGGACACAATGAGCAGTTCTTC. It is translated as CASRKSDGHNEQFF.

This clonotype is deemed medium-sized. The chain combines TRBV18 with TRBJ2-6; 10 positions agree with TRBD1. This CDR3 has 17 residues. Germline loops: CDR1 KGHSH, CDR2 LQKENI. Losses at the gene ends were 6 bases for V and 8 bases for J; bases not matched to a gene: 13. Here the CDR3 DNA reads TGTGCCAGCTCCCCGGGACAGGGGTCAGACAGGTCCAACGTCCTGACTTTC. Amino acids: CASSPGQGSDRSNVLTF.

This clonotype is judged medium-sized. This chain uses TRBV12-3 or TRBV12-4 with TRBJ2-1, with D perhaps TRBD2 (5 bases). V lost 8 bases to trimming and J lost 8 bases, with 10 bases between them. This CDR3 has 11 amino acids. This chain's CDR3 is CASLLGYEQFF. As DNA, the CDR3 is TGTGCCAGCCTACTAGGGTATGAGCAGTTCTTC.

This clonotype was counted only a few times. The CDR3 loop reads CASSFSPEYSYEQYF. The CDR3 bases are TGTGCCAGCAGTTTTTCCCCCGAGTACTCCTACGAGCAGTACTTC. This chain joins TRBV27 and TRBJ2-7; D ambiguous. The CDR3 consists of 15 residues. Trimming removed 3 bases from V and 0 bases from J, with 12 bases in between. Germline values: CDR1 MNHEY, CDR2 SMNVEV (reference sequence).

This clonotype was observed at least ten times. This chain joins TRBV13 and TRBJ2-1; D ambiguous. Germline V gives CDR1 PRHDT, CDR2 FYEKMQ (reference sequence). The CDR3 is 15 residues long. Trimming left V 5 bases short and J 0 bases short, with 11 bases between. CDR3 DNA sequence: TGTGCCAGCAGCCCCTTGGGTAGCTCCTACAATGAGCAGTTCTTC. This gives the protein CASSPLGSSYNEQFF.

The V and J genes are TRBV15 and TRBJ1-6; D uncertain. This CDR3 is built from 15 residues. Germline loops: CDR1 LNHNV, CDR2 YYDKDF (reference sequence). The V and J ends lost 1 base and 9 bases respectively, with 13 bases between them. In nucleotides, the CDR3 is TGTGCCACCAGCAGAGGTGCGGGGTCGAGTTCACCCCTCCACTTT. Amino acid sequence: CATSRGAGSSSPLHF.

This clonotype occurred a few times. This rearrangement joins TRBV5-6 to TRBJ1-3, with a weak D call TRBD1 (5 bases). V lost 2 bases, J lost 8 bases, and 20 bases lay in between. CDR1 and CDR2 (germline): SGHDT, YYEEEE. This CDR3 comprises 16 residues. The CDR3 protein is CASSFRGVKKADTIYF. The CDR3 DNA reads TGTGCCAGCAGCTTCAGAGGGGTGAAGAAAGCGGACACCATATATTTT.

This clonotype is medium-sized (0.01 to 0.1%) in the sample. V is TRBV29-1 and J is TRBJ1-2; D uncertain. The CDR3 is made up of 11 amino acids. The germline V gene has CDR1 SQVTM and CDR2 ANQGSEA. Trimming left V 6 bases short and J 8 bases short, with 13 bases between. Here the CDR3 reads CSVERGEGYTF. Written as DNA, the CDR3 is TGCAGCGTAGAGCGTGGCGAGGGCTACACCTTC. The variable domain in full, with the rest retrieved from reference TRBV29-1 and TRBJ1-2, is SAVISQKPSRDICQRGTSLTIQCQVDSQVTMMFWYRQQPGQSLTLIATANQGSEATYESGFVIDKFPISRPNLTFSTLTVSNMSPEDSSIYLCSVERGEGYTFGSGTRLTVV.

The table lists this clonotype with a few counts. The chain joins TRBV12-3 or TRBV12-4 to TRBJ1-5; no definite D call. CDR3 length: 17 residues. V lost 1 base and J lost 9, with 22 bases in between. The chain's CDR3 is CASSLGTWTAPPGPQHF. In DNA, the CDR3 is TGTGCCAGCAGTTTAGGAACTTGGACGGCACCTCCGGGGCCCCAGCATTTT.

As regards this clonotype: At one boundary the junction diverges from the germline segment, which might be a read error. The CDR3 loop reads CASSYDRENNEAFF. DNA of the CDR3: TGTGCCAGCAGTTACGATCGGGAAAACAATGAAGCTTTCTTT. This chain joins TRBV6-5 and TRBJ1-1, with D unresolved. The CDR3 has 14 residues. The V gene's germline CDR1 is MNHEY and CDR2 SVGAGI.

This clonotype came up a few times. DNA of the CDR3: TGTGCCAGCATCTCGGGCACCCAATCATCCAATGAGCAGTTCTTC. It encodes CASISGTQSSNEQFF. The genes are TRBV12-3 or TRBV12-4 and TRBJ2-1; D gene unclear. Trimming took off 7 bases at V and 6 bases at J, with 19 bases between the two ends. There are 15 residues in the CDR3.

This chain links TRBV29-1 with TRBJ2-5, with 8 bases lining up with TRBD2. V dropped 3 bases and J dropped 2; count of bases not matched to a gene: 5. CDR3 size: 14 residues. CDR1 and CDR2 (germline): SQVTM, ANQGSEA. CDR3 amino acids: CSVEVAGLQETQYF. CDR3 nucleotide sequence: TGCAGCGTTGAGGTAGCGGGACTGCAAGAGACCCAGTACTTC.

This clonotype was detected a few times. The V and J genes are TRBV27 and TRBJ2-7; D may be TRBD1 (6 bases). V was trimmed by 6 bases and J by 7 bases, leaving 16 bases between them. CDR3 size: 13 residues. Germline lookup yields CDR1 MNHEY and CDR2 SMNVEV (reference sequence). The CDR3: CASSPGVLWEQYF. In DNA, the CDR3 is TGTGCCAGCAGCCCAGGGGTTCTCTGGGAGCAGTACTTC.

There are a few counts of this clonotype. The gene calls are TRBV10-3 and TRBJ2-3; 12 bases map to TRBD1. V gave up 4 bases and J gave up 7 bases; unmatched junction bases: 6. This CDR3 has 15 amino acids. Germline assignment: CDR1 ENHRY and CDR2 SYGVKD. CDR3 sequence reads: CAISVGTGGENTQYF. The CDR3 DNA reads TGTGCCATCAGTGTGGGGACAGGGGGCGAGAATACGCAGTATTTT.

This clonotype was detected many times. This CDR3 reads CSATNQGAGGYTF. DNA of the CDR3: TGCAGCGCTACTAACCAGGGGGCGGGGGGCTACACCTTC. The V call is TRBV29-1, the J call TRBJ1-2, with 8 bases identical to TRBD1. CDR1 SQVTM and CDR2 ANQGSEA come from the germline V gene. V trimming: 7 bases; J trimming: 8 bases; junction bases outside the gene matches: 12. This CDR3 is built from 13 residues. The full variable domain, rest sourced from reference TRBV29-1 and TRBJ1-2, is SAVISQKPSRDICQRGTSLTIQCQVDSQVTMMFWYRQQPGQSLTLIATANQGSEATYESGFVIDKFPISRPNLTFSTLTVSNMSPEDSSIYLCSATNQGAGGYTFGSGTRLTVV.